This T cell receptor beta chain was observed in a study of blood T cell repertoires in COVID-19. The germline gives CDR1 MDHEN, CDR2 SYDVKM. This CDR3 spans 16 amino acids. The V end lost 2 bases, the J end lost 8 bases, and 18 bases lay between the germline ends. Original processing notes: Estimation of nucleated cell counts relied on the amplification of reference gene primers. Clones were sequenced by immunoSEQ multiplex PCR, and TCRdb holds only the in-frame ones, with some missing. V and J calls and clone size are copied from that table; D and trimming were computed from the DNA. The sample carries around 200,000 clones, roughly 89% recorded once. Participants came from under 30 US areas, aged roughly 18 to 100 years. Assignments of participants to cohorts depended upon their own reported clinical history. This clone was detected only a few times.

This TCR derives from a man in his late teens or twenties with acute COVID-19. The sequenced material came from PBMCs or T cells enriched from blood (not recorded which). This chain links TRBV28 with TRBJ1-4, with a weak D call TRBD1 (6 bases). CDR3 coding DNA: TGTGCCAGCAGTTTAGTGTCCGGGGCTGGGGGCGAAAAACTGTTTTTT. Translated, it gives CASSLVSGAGGEKLFF.